This TCR beta chain was recorded in a study of PD-L1 blockade in urothelial cancer. Study background: About 90% of the roughly 29 patients were men who had bladder-origin urothelial cancer. Blood was evaluated 3 weeks (second dose) and 6 weeks after therapy began. Blood-derived samples held a median roughly 150,000 T cells.

Libraries were prepared by immunoSEQ multiplex PCR; TCRdb keeps only in-frame clonotypes and omits some of them. This sample yields under 55,000 clones, of which around nine tenths are seen a single time; around a quarter belongs to the top ten. This clone was detected only once. The antigen remains undetermined. As for time point: pretreatment peripheral blood. Looked up from germline, CDR1 is LGHNA and CDR2 is YSLEER. The V and J ends lost 1 base and 5 bases, in that order; junction bases with no gene match: 4. This CDR3 contains 15 residues. The study's findings and limits: Pretreatment peripheral blood TCR clonality that fell below the median predicted better survival among the patients studied.

The chain has TRBV4-3 and TRBJ2-5; 10 bases map to TRBD2. The sample was PBMCs, taken around atezolizumab (anti-PD-L1) treatment. This TCR derives from a donor aged 40 or older with urothelial cancer. CDR3 coding DNA: TGCGCCAGCAGCCAAGGAGCGGGAGGGGGTGAGACCCAGTACTTC. Amino acids: CASSQGAGGGETQYF.